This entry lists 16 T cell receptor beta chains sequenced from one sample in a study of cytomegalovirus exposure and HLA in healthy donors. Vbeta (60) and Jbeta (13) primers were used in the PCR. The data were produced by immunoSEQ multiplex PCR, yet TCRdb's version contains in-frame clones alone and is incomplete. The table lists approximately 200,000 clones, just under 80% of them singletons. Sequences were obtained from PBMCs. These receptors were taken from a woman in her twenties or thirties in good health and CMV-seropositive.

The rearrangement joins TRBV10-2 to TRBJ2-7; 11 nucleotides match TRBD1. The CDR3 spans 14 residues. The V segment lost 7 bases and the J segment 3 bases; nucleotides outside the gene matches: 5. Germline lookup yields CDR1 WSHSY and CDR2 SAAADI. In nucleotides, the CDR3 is TGCGCCAGCACGGGACAGGGGGTCAGCTACGAGCAGTACTTC. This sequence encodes CASTGQGVSYEQYF.

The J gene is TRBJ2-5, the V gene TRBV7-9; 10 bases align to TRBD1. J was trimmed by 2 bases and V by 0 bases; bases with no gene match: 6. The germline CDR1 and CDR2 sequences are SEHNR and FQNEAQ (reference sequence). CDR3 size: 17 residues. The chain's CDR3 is CASSLALDRGTQETQYF. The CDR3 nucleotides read TGTGCCAGCAGCTTAGCCCTGGACAGGGGGACTCAAGAGACCCAGTACTTC.

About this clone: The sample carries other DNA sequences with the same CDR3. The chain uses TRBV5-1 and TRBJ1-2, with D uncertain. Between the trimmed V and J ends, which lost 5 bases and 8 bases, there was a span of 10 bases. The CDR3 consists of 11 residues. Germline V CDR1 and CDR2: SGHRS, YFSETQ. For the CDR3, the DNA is TGCGCCAGCAGTAGCGGTGGCGGCTACACCTTC. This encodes CASSSGGGYTF.

This CDR3 is CASTPRCSNQPQHF. CDR3 DNA sequence: TGTGCCAGCACCCCCAGGTGCAGCAATCAGCCCCAGCATTTT. The rearrangement joins TRBV7-9 to TRBJ1-5; D ambiguous. The V end lost 7 bases, the J end lost 1 base, and 11 bases lay between the germline ends. The CDR3 is made up of 14 amino acids. Germline CDR1 reads SEHNR; CDR2 reads FQNEAQ (reference sequence).

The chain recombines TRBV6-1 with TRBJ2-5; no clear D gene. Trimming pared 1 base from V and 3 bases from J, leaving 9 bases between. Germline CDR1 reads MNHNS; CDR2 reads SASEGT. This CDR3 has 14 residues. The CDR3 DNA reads TGTGCCAGCAGTGAAGTTCCGGTCAAAGAGACCCAGTACTTC. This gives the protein CASSEVPVKETQYF.

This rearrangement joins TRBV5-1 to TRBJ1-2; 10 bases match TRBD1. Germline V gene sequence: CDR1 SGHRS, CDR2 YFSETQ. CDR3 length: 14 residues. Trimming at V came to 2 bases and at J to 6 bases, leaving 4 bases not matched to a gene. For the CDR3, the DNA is TGCGCCAGCAGCTTATTGACAGGGGGCAATGGCTACACCTTC. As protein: CASSLLTGGNGYTF. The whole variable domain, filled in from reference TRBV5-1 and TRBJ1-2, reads KAGVTQTPRYLIKTRGQQVTLSCSPISGHRSVSWYQQTPGQGLQFLFEYFSETQRNKGNFPGRFSGRQFSNSRSEMNVSTLELGDSALYLCASSLLTGGNGYTFGSGTRLTVV.

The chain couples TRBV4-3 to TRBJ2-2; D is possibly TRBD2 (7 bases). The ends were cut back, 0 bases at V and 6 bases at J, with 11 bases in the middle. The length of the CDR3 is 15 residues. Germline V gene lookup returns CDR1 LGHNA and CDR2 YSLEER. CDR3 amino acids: CASSQDGGGSGELFF. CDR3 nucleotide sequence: TGCGCCAGCAGCCAAGATGGGGGGGGCTCCGGGGAGCTGTTTTTT.

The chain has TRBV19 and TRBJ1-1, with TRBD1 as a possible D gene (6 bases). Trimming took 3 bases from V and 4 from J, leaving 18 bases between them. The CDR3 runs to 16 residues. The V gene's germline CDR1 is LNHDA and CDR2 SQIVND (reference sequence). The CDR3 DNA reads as TGTGCCAGTAGTATCAGCGGGGGCCGGCTCGCCACTGAAGCTTTCTTT. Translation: CASSISGGRLATEAFF.

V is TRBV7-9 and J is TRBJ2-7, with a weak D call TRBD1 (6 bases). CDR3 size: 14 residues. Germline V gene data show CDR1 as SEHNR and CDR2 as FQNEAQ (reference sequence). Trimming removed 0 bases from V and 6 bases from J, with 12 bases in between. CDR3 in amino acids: CASSLAGQSTEQYF. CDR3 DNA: TGTGCCAGCAGCTTAGCTGGACAGTCGACCGAGCAGTACTTC.

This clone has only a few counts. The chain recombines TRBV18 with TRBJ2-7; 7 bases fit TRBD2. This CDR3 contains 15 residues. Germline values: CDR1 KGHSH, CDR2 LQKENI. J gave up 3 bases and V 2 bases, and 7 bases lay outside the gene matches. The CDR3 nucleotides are TGTGCCAGCTCACCAGTTCAGGGAGGGATCTACGAGCAGTACTTC. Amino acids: CASSPVQGGIYEQYF.

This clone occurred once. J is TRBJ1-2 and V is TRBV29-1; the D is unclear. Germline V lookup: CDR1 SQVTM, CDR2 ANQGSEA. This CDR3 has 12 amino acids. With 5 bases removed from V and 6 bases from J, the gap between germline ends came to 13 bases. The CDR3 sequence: CSVWEVGDGYTF. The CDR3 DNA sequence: TGCAGCGTTTGGGAGGTTGGCGATGGCTACACCTTC.

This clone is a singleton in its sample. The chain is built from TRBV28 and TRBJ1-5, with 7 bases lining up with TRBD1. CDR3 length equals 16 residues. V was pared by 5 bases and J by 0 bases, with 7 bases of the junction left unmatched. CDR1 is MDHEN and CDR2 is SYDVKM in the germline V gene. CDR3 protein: CASSPMGQSSNQPQHF. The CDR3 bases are TGTGCCAGCAGTCCCATGGGACAGAGTAGCAATCAGCCCCAGCATTTT.

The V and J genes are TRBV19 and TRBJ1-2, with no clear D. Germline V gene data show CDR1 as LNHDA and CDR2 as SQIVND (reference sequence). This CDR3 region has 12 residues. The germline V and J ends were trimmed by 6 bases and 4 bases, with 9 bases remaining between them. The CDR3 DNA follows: TGTGCCAGTAGAAGAGAAGCCTATGGCTACACCTTC. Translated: CASRREAYGYTF.

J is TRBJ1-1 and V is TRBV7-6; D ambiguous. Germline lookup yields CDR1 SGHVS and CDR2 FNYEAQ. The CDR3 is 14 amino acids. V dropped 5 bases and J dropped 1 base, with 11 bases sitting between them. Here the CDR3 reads CASSAWRENTEAFF. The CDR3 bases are TGTGCCAGCAGCGCATGGAGGGAGAACACTGAAGCTTTCTTT.

CDR3 bases: TGCGCCAGCAGCCTTACGACCCGTCTAGCGGGCTCCTACGAGCAGTACTTC. Its protein is CASSLTTRLAGSYEQYF. The chain couples TRBV5-1 to TRBJ2-7; 8 bases agree with TRBD2. The trim removed 4 bases at V and 0 bases at J, leaving 12 bases unmatched. The CDR3 contains 17 residues. The germline CDR1 and CDR2 sequences are SGHRS and YFSETQ.

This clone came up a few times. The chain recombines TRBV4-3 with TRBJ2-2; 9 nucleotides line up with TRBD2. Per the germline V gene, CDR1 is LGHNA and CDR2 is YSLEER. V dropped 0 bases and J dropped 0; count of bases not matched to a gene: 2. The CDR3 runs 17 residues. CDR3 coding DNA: TGCGCCAGCAGCCAAGATCTAGCGGGGCCGAACACCGGGGAGCTGTTTTTT. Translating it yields CASSQDLAGPNTGELFF.